This TCR beta chain was obtained from a study of immune heterogeneity within non-small cell lung tumors. Study outcomes and limitations: Although only moderate, the correlation of local T-cell clonality with local tumor mutational burden was significant (R roughly 0.35).

CDR3 of TCR beta was amplified by multiplex PCR that used 32 V and 13 J primers. TCRdb re-called the multiplex PCR reads through MiXCR, storing one row per CDR3 protein. The sample carries 11,000 or so distinct CDR3 sequences, 25% to 30% recorded once. Each sample used 600 to 700 ng of genomic DNA from bulk tumor tissue. Several biopsies were spaced far apart within each primary tumor and obtained as surgery took place. Patients went through curative surgery, and their non-small cell lung cancer was untreated and newly diagnosed. Patients with newly diagnosed non-small cell lung cancer who underwent surgery with curative intent served as donors. V was shortened by 6 bases and J by 7 bases, with 18 bases between the two germline ends. Germline CDR1 is SNHLY and CDR2 is FYNNEI. There are 15 residues in the CDR3. This clonotype is categorized as medium-sized (0.01 to 0.1%). The antigen is undetermined.

This chain links TRBV2 with TRBJ1-4; tentative D call: TRBD1 (6 bases). This sequence originates from a man aged 50-59 years with non-small cell lung cancer. What was sequenced was lung tumor tissue. CDR3 region: CASRPRPTGFEKLFF. In DNA, the CDR3 is TGTGCCAGCAGGCCCCGACCGACAGGCTTTGAAAAACTGTTTTTT.